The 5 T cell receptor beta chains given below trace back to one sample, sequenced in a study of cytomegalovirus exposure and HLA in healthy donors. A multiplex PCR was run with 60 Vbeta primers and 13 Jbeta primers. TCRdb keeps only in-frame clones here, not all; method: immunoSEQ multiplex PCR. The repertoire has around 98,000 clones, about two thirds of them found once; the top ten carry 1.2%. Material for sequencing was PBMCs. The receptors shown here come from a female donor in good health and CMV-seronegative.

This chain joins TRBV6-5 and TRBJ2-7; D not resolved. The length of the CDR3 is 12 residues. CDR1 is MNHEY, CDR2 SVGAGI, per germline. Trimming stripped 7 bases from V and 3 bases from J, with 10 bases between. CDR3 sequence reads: CASTTVGYEQYF. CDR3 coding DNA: TGTGCCAGCACTACAGTGGGCTACGAGCAGTACTTC.

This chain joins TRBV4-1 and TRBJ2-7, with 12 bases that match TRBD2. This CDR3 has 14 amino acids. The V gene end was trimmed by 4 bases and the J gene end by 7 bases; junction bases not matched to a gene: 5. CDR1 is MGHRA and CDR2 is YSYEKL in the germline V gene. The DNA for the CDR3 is TGCGCCAGCAGCCTAGGACTAGCGGGACGGGAGCAGTACTTC. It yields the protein CASSLGLAGREQYF.

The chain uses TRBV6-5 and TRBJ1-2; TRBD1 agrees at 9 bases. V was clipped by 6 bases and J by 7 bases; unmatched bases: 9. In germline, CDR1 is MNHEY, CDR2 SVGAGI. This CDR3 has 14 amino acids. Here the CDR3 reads CASRKQGARGGYTF. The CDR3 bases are TGTGCCAGCAGGAAACAGGGGGCGAGAGGTGGCTACACCTTC.

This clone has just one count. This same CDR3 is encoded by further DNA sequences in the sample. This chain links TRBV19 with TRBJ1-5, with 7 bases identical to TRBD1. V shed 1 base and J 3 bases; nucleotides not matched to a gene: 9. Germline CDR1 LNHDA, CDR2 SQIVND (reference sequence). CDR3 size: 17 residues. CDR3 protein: CASSIGPPQGTNQPQHF. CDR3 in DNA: TGTGCCAGTAGTATAGGGCCTCCACAGGGGACCAATCAGCCCCAGCATTTT.

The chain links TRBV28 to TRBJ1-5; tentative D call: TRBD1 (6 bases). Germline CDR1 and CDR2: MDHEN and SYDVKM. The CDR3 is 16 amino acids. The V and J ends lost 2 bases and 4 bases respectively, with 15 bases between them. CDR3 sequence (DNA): TGTGCCAGCAGTTTAATGGGTGGTCAGGGGAATCAGCCCCAGCATTTT. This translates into CASSLMGGQGNQPQHF. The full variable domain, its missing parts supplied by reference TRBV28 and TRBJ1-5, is DVKVTQSSRYLVKRTGEKVFLECVQDMDHENMFWYRQDPGLGLRLIYFSYDVKMKEKGDIPEGYSVSREKKERFSLILESASTNQTSMYLCASSLMGGQGNQPQHFGDGTRLSIL.